This is a list of T cell receptor beta chains from one sample in a study of CD8 T cells in ankylosing spondylitis. TCRdb recomputed calls from the 5' RACE reads with MiXCR, one row per CDR3 protein. The sample has some 150,000 distinct CDR3 sequences; over 9.5% are singletons. Sequenced input: blood, either unsorted or a sorted T cell fraction (not recorded which). The receptors come from a female donor with ankylosing spondylitis or in good health (not recorded which). The CDR3 runs from the conserved cysteine through the conserved F or W. Each record gives: J gene, clone size, V gene, D gene, CDR3 protein, CDR3 DNA. A D gene is named only where the DNA matches it firmly. Clone size is shown for a subset of rows, as once, few, many or a class of expanded clone.

>TRBJ2-3|many|TRBV20-1|TRBD1
CSATDRGRTDTQYF
TGCAGTGCTACGGACAGGGGGAGGACAGATACGCAGTATTTT
>TRBJ2-7|NA|TRBV20-1|TRBD2
CSAKTRGGTFYEQYF
TGCAGTGCTAAGACTCGGGGGGGGACCTTTTACGAGCAGTACTTC
>TRBJ2-1|many|TRBV9|NA
CASTLDKRLHGEQFF
TGTGCCAGCACACTAGACAAGCGGCTCCACGGTGAGCAGTTCTTC
>TRBJ1-1|many|TRBV28|NA
CASCPGGALRNTEAFF
TGTGCCAGCTGTCCGGGGGGGGCGCTGAGGAACACTGAAGCTTTCTTT
>TRBJ2-3|many|TRBV21-1|NA
CASIQTRRSGGTDTQYF
TGTGCCAGCATCCAAACAAGGCGGAGCGGGGGCACAGATACGCAGTATTTT
>TRBJ1-1|many|TRBV12-2|NA
CASRFPDRTDSMNTEAFF
TGTGCAAGTCGCTTCCCTGATCGGACAGATTCCATGAACACTGAAGCTTTCTTT
>TRBJ2-2|NA|TRBV10-1|TRBD2
CASSEGSGSSTGELFF
TGCGCCAGCAGTGAAGGTAGCGGGAGTTCCACCGGGGAGCTGTTTTTT
>TRBJ2-2|NA|TRBV11-3|NA
CASSLGVRGNTGELFF
TGTGCCAGCAGTTTGGGCGTTAGGGGGAACACCGGGGAGCTGTTTTTT
>TRBJ1-1|few|TRBV4-1|NA
CASSQGGFPEAFF
TGCGCCAGCAGCCAAGGAGGTTTCCCTGAAGCTTTCTTT
>TRBJ2-2|many|TRBV12-3/TRBV12-4|NA
CASTLTQNTGELFF
TGTGCCAGCACCCTGACACAGAACACCGGGGAGCTGTTTTTT
>TRBJ2-1|NA|TRBV6-1|NA
CASSPGGGRYNEQFF
TGTGCCAGCAGCCCGGGGGGCGGGAGATACAATGAGCAGTTCTTC
>TRBJ2-3|many|TRBV28|TRBD1
CASVDRGLGDTQYF
TGTGCCAGCGTAGACAGGGGGCTTGGAGATACGCAGTATTTT
>TRBJ1-1|few|TRBV6-5|TRBD1
CASLPQTGLNTEAFF
TGTGCCAGCCTCCCTCAGACAGGGTTGAACACTGAAGCTTTCTTT
>TRBJ2-7|many|TRBV25-1|NA
CASSEVIGRSPTDEQYF
TGTGCCAGCAGTGAGGTGATAGGGAGGTCGCCCACTGACGAGCAGTACTTC
>TRBJ2-1|many|TRBV5-1|TRBD2
CASTTVAGVNNEQFF
TGCGCCAGCACCACCGTAGCGGGAGTGAACAATGAGCAGTTCTTC
>TRBJ2-1|many|TRBV5-1|TRBD2
CASTLESSGAITRGEQFF
TGCGCCAGCACCTTGGAGTCTAGCGGGGCGATAACAAGGGGTGAGCAGTTCTTC
>TRBJ1-5|many|TRBV20-1|TRBD1
CSAMVQGASKNQPQHF
TGCAGTGCTATGGTACAGGGGGCAAGTAAGAATCAGCCCCAGCATTTT
>TRBJ2-3|many|TRBV20-1|NA
CSAGTSGGSDTQYF
TGCAGTGCAGGGACATCCGGGGGGTCAGATACGCAGTATTTT
>TRBJ1-3|NA|TRBV2|NA
CASRIGRHEGTIYF
TGTGCCAGCAGAATCGGACGGCATGAGGGCACCATATATTTT
>TRBJ2-1|many|TRBV7-9|TRBD1
CASSGRGWNVYEQFF
TGTGCCAGCAGCGGCAGGGGGTGGAATGTATATGAGCAGTTCTTC
>TRBJ1-4|many|TRBV20-1|NA
CSAPRWDLNEKLFF
TGCAGTGCCCCGAGGTGGGACCTCAATGAAAAACTGTTTTTT
>TRBJ2-2|many|TRBV5-1|NA
CASNPGLLNTGELFF
TGCGCCAGCAATCCAGGACTATTGAACACCGGGGAGCTGTTTTTT
>TRBJ1-6|NA|TRBV18|TRBD1
CASSPPGQRPSPLHF
TGTGCCAGCTCACCGCCGGGACAGCGGCCTTCACCCCTCCACTTT
>TRBJ2-2|many|TRBV5-1|NA
CASSPTTGNTGELFF
TGCGCCAGCAGCCCCACTACAGGGAACACCGGGGAGCTGTTTTTT
>TRBJ2-3|many|TRBV5-1|NA
CASSLSGSQVRF
TGCGCCAGCAGCTTATCCGGATCCCAAGTTAGATTT
>TRBJ2-3|NA|TRBV5-1|TRBD2
CASSYSGGADGDTQYF
TGCGCCAGCAGCTATAGCGGGGGGGCCGATGGAGATACGCAGTATTTT
>TRBJ1-6|many|TRBV7-2|NA
CASSLWRNPLHF
TGTGCCAGCAGCTTATGGAGGAACCCACTCCACTTT
>TRBJ2-5|many|TRBV5-1|NA
CASSLGGVGQETQYF
TGCGCCAGCAGCTTGGGGGGTGTCGGGCAAGAGACCCAGTACTTC
>TRBJ2-3|many|TRBV28|TRBD1
CASSFRDRSTDTQYF
TGTGCCAGCAGTTTTCGGGACAGGTCCACAGATACGCAGTATTTT
>TRBJ2-5|many|TRBV11-2|NA
CASNTVSETQYF
TGTGCCAGCAACACGGTCTCAGAGACCCAGTACTTC
>TRBJ2-1|many|TRBV9|TRBD1
CASSVGGQGPFF
TGTGCCAGCAGCGTAGGAGGACAGGGTCCGTTCTTC
>TRBJ2-4|many|TRBV19|NA
CASRKGPNIQYF
TGTGCCAGTAGGAAGGGACCGAACATTCAGTACTTC
>TRBJ2-7|once|TRBV11-2|TRBD2
CASSLGTLKASGSSYEQYF
TGTGCCAGCAGCCTTGGCACCTTAAAGGCTAGCGGGAGTTCCTACGAGCAGTACTTC
>TRBJ2-1|NA|TRBV5-1|TRBD2
CASSPQAGGPHNEQFF
TGCGCCAGCAGCCCCCAGGCGGGAGGGCCCCACAATGAGCAGTTCTTC
>TRBJ2-1|many|TRBV5-1|NA
CASSRRSSGAEAQFF
TGCGCCAGCAGCCGGCGGAGCAGTGGGGCCGAAGCGCAGTTCTTC
>TRBJ1-2|many|TRBV20-1|TRBD1
CSARDQGQAYGYTF
TGCAGTGCTAGAGATCAGGGACAGGCCTATGGCTACACCTTC
>TRBJ1-5|few|TRBV10-3|NA
CAISESSRGSLHF
TGTGCCATCAGTGAGTCGAGCAGGGGATCATTGCATTTT
>TRBJ1-3|NA|TRBV6-1|NA
CASKALGYPGNTIYF
TGTGCCAGCAAAGCTTTGGGGTACCCTGGAAACACCATATATTTT
>TRBJ2-2|many|TRBV28|NA
CASRTPGQNTGELFF
TGTGCCAGCAGAACACCGGGACAGAACACCGGGGAGCTGTTTTTT
>TRBJ2-7|few|TRBV20-1|TRBD2
CSASLDGTSGRHEQYF
TGCAGTGCTAGTCTCGACGGGACTAGCGGGAGACACGAGCAGTACTTC
>TRBJ2-1|many|TRBV14|NA
CASSLTRIPFNEQFF
TGTGCCAGCAGTCTGACTAGAATACCCTTCAATGAGCAGTTCTTC
>TRBJ2-5|NA|TRBV7-2|TRBD2
CASSFSAGGRGETQYF
TGTGCCAGCAGCTTCTCCGCGGGGGGGAGGGGAGAGACCCAGTACTTC
>TRBJ1-5|few|TRBV23-1|TRBD1
CASTDRGINQPQHF
TGCGCCAGCACCGACAGGGGAATAAATCAGCCCCAGCATTTT
>TRBJ2-2|NA|TRBV3-1|NA
CACCQDRGRGFANTGELFF
TGTGCCTGCTGCCAAGATAGGGGGAGAGGGTTCGCGAACACCGGGGAGCTGTTTTTT
>TRBJ2-3|many|TRBV5-1|NA
CASSLGPQKFTDTQYF
TGCGCCAGCAGCTTGGGGCCCCAGAAATTCACAGATACGCAGTATTTT
>TRBJ2-1|many|TRBV19|NA
CASIKGGAYNEQFF
TGTGCCAGTATCAAAGGCGGAGCCTACAATGAGCAGTTCTTC
>TRBJ2-7|many|TRBV20-1|NA
CSARDPYGSSYEQYF
TGCAGTGCTAGAGATCCGTATGGGTCCTCCTACGAGCAGTACTTC
>TRBJ2-5|many|TRBV20-1|NA
CSARSPGWTQYF
TGCAGTGCTAGATCCCCTGGGTGGACCCAGTACTTC
>TRBJ2-7|many|TRBV20-1|TRBD2
CSADSGEGYEQYF
TGCAGTGCTGATAGCGGGGAGGGCTACGAGCAGTACTTC
>TRBJ2-3|NA|TRBV28|NA
CASSLAVTSDITDTQYF
TGTGCCAGCAGTCTGGCAGTAACCAGCGATATCACAGATACGCAGTATTTT
>TRBJ2-1|many|TRBV7-9|NA
CASSFGLSSYNEQFF
TGTGCCAGCAGTTTCGGACTTAGCTCCTACAATGAGCAGTTCTTC
>TRBJ2-1|many|TRBV4-2|NA
CASSPTAGLNYNEQFF
TGTGCCAGCAGCCCCACCGCGGGACTTAACTACAATGAGCAGTTCTTC